A selection of T cell receptor beta chains follows, all from one sample in a study of T cell responses to AZD1222 COVID-19 vaccine. TCRdb's copy holds only in-frame clones and misses some; the assay was immunoSEQ multiplex PCR. The sample records fewer than 150,000 clones, approximately 86% being singletons. This sample comprised peripheral blood, obtained on day 0 of AZD1222 vaccination. Receptor source: an adult in good health. The CDR3 runs from the conserved cysteine through the conserved F or W. Each record gives: V gene, CDR3 length, clone size, D gene, J gene, CDR3 protein, CDR3 DNA. The D gene is left open where the match is weak. Some rows have no size entry. The others give once, few or many, or a class for an expanded clone.

>TRBV28|15|NA|TRBD1|TRBJ1-4
CASSLRRTGREKLFF
TGTGCCAGCAGTTTACGTAGGACAGGAAGGGAAAAACTGTTTTTT
>TRBV3-1/TRBV3-2|14|once|NA|TRBJ2-7
CASSYGTGPYEQYF
TGTGCCAGCAGCTATGGGACTGGGCCCTACGAGCAGTACTTC
>TRBV7-2|16|NA|NA|TRBJ2-5
CASSLAVAGSQETQYF
TGTGCCAGCAGCTTAGCGGTGGCGGGGAGTCAAGAGACCCAGTACTTC
>TRBV13|13|once|NA|TRBJ2-7
CASSLGGRYEQYF
TGTGCCAGCAGCTTAGGGGGACGATACGAGCAGTACTTC
>TRBV30|11|NA|NA|TRBJ1-1
CAWRRNTEAFF
TGTGCCTGGAGGCGGAACACTGAAGCTTTCTTT
>TRBV3-1/TRBV3-2|15|NA|NA|TRBJ1-2
CASSPVTKGRYGYTF
TGTGCCAGCAGCCCAGTAACCAAGGGGCGCTATGGCTACACCTTC
>TRBV7-8|14|NA|TRBD1|TRBJ2-7
CASSSDRVIPLVNF
TGTGCCAGCAGCTCGGACAGGGTAATACCCCTAGTTAACTTC
>TRBV7-8|13|NA|NA|TRBJ2-2
CASSLRSTGELFF
TGTGCCAGCAGCTTACGGAGCACCGGGGAGCTGTTTTTT
>TRBV20-1|16|NA|TRBD1|TRBJ2-5
CSASLPGQGMQETQYF
TGCAGTGCTAGTTTGCCGGGACAGGGGATGCAAGAGACCCAGTACTTC
>TRBV10-1|14|NA|NA|TRBJ2-3
CASSDRSSTDTQYF
TGCGCCAGCAGTGACCGATCTAGCACAGATACGCAGTATTTT
>TRBV9|14|NA|NA|TRBJ2-1
CASSRDPASNEQFF
TGTGCCAGCAGCCGGGACCCCGCTTCCAATGAGCAGTTCTTC
>TRBV6-1|17|NA|NA|TRBJ2-1
CASSEITPGRASNEQFF
TGTGCCAGCAGTGAAATCACACCCGGACGGGCTTCCAATGAGCAGTTCTTC
>TRBV7-9|13|NA|NA|TRBJ1-2
CASSPPDRYGYTF
TGTGCCAGCAGCCCCCCGGACAGATACGGCTACACCTTC
>TRBV28|18|NA|NA|TRBJ1-1
CASTTGLLFGVGATEAFF
TGTGCCAGCACCACGGGGCTTCTCTTCGGGGTAGGCGCCACTGAAGCTTTCTTT
>TRBV7-9|14|NA|TRBD1|TRBJ1-1
CASSLGQGRTEAFF
TGTGCCAGCAGCTTAGGACAGGGGCGGACTGAAGCTTTCTTT
>TRBV5-1|15|NA|NA|TRBJ1-6
CASSPDAGGISPLHF
TGCGCCAGCAGCCCCGACGCCGGCGGAATTTCACCCCTCCACTTT
>TRBV2|15|NA|NA|TRBJ1-3
CASSERGVYGNTIYF
TGTGCCAGCAGTGAACGCGGGGTTTACGGAAACACCATATATTTT
>TRBV6-2/TRBV6-3|15|NA|NA|TRBJ2-1
CASSSGTHSYNEQFF
TGTGCCAGCAGTTCCGGGACACACTCCTACAATGAGCAGTTCTTC
>TRBV27|13|NA|NA|TRBJ2-1
CASSPNPYNEQFF
TGTGCCAGCAGTCCCAATCCATACAATGAGCAGTTCTTC
>TRBV5-1|15|NA|NA|TRBJ1-1
CASSLVSDTNTEAFF
TGCGCCAGCAGCTTAGTCAGCGACACGAACACTGAAGCTTTCTTT
>TRBV6-5|15|NA|TRBD2|TRBJ2-1
CASSRSSGAQDEQFF
TGTGCCAGCAGTAGATCTAGCGGGGCGCAGGATGAGCAGTTCTTC
>TRBV6-5|13|NA|NA|TRBJ2-7
CATRRDGTYEQYF
TGTGCCACCAGAAGGGACGGGACCTACGAGCAGTACTTC
>TRBV7-6|16|NA|TRBD1|TRBJ1-5
CASSLYPDRGHQPQHF
TGTGCCAGCAGCTTATATCCAGACAGGGGGCATCAGCCCCAGCATTTT
>TRBV18|14|NA|NA|TRBJ2-2
CASSPRVGTGELFF
TGTGCCAGCTCACCACGGGTGGGGACCGGGGAGCTGTTTTTT
>TRBV24-1|14|NA|NA|TRBJ1-4
CATPLWGGGEKLFF
TGTGCCACCCCGCTATGGGGTGGCGGTGAAAAACTGTTTTTT
>TRBV7-2|19|NA|TRBD2|TRBJ2-3
CASSPRAALAGGHVDTQYF
TGTGCCAGCAGCCCGAGGGCGGCCTTAGCGGGGGGGCATGTAGATACGCAGTATTTT
>TRBV2|13|NA|TRBD1|TRBJ2-3
CASSRDRGYTQYF
TGTGCCAGCAGTCGGGACAGGGGGTATACGCAGTATTTT
>TRBV27|15|NA|NA|TRBJ2-2
CASSLSLSGYGELFF
TGTGCCAGCAGTTTATCCCTGTCCGGGTACGGGGAGCTGTTTTTT
>TRBV24-1|15|NA|NA|TRBJ1-5
CATSDSTTNLRPQHF
TGTGCCACCAGTGATTCAACAACGAACCTCCGGCCCCAGCATTTT
>TRBV6-1|13|few|NA|TRBJ1-1
CASSDREGTEAFF
TGTGCCAGCAGTGACAGGGAGGGGACTGAAGCTTTCTTT
>TRBV10-3|13|NA|NA|TRBJ1-2
CAIRGAALDGYTF
TGTGCCATCCGGGGGGCGGCCCTGGATGGCTACACCTTC
>TRBV7-2|17|NA|TRBD2|TRBJ2-5
CASSFNRGAGGGETQYF
TGTGCCAGCAGCTTTAATCGGGGGGCGGGGGGCGGGGAGACCCAGTACTTC
>TRBV5-4|17|NA|TRBD2|TRBJ2-1
CASSLARVSGGSGEQFF
TGTGCCAGCAGCTTGGCCAGGGTTAGCGGGGGGTCCGGTGAGCAGTTCTTC
>TRBV9|16|few|NA|TRBJ2-1
CASSAGAQHYKNEQFF
TGTGCCAGCAGCGCGGGGGCCCAACACTACAAGAATGAGCAGTTCTTC
>TRBV7-6|15|NA|NA|TRBJ2-1
CASSFGGPPYNEQFF
TGTGCCAGCAGCTTTGGAGGGCCACCCTACAATGAGCAGTTCTTC
>TRBV7-9|13|NA|NA|TRBJ2-1
CASSRTGYNEQFF
TGTGCCAGCAGCCGAACAGGTTACAATGAGCAGTTCTTC
>TRBV7-3|15|few|NA|TRBJ2-2
CASSSGGPVTGELFF
TGTGCCAGCAGCTCGGGGGGCCCGGTCACCGGGGAGCTGTTTTTT